Each of the 32 T cell receptor beta chains below was sequenced from the same sample in a study of cytomegalovirus exposure and HLA in healthy donors. The PCR employed 60 Vbeta primers together with 13 Jbeta primers. The assay was immunoSEQ multiplex PCR, and TCRdb's table has in-frame clones only and misses some. Among tens of thousands of clones listed, roughly 86% were seen once. Material: PBMCs. All receptors come from a young woman in good health and CMV-seropositive.

CDR3 DNA sequence: TGCGCCAGCAGCCAAGGGTTTGGTTGGGAAACAGGGGGCTCCTACAATGAGCAGTTCTTC. This gives the protein CASSQGFGWETGGSYNEQFF. J is TRBJ2-1 and V is TRBV4-1, with TRBD1 matching 8 bases. CDR3 length: 20 amino acids. J was trimmed by 0 bases and V by 1 base; bases with no gene match: 14. In germline, CDR1 is MGHRA, CDR2 YSYEKL.

V usage is TRBV13 and J usage is TRBJ1-2, with D tentatively TRBD1 (5 bases). The CDR3 has 15 amino acids. Germline V gene lookup returns CDR1 PRHDT and CDR2 FYEKMQ (reference sequence). Trimming removed 3 bases at V and 0 bases at J, with 11 bases between. The CDR3 is CASSLWGGSNYGYTF. The CDR3 bases are TGTGCCAGCAGCTTGTGGGGGGGTTCTAACTATGGCTACACCTTC.

This clone was observed a handful of times. The gene calls are TRBV15 and TRBJ1-4; D is unresolved. V shed 0 bases and J shed 5 bases, with 13 bases lying between them. This CDR3 is built from 16 residues. Germline V CDR1 and CDR2: LNHNV, YYDKDF (reference sequence). CDR3 sequence (DNA): TGTGCCACCAGCAGAGATCCTGCAGGTTTAAATGAAAAACTGTTTTTT. Protein product: CATSRDPAGLNEKLFF.

The chain has TRBV10-3 and TRBJ2-3; 8 bases line up with TRBD2. After removal of 11 bases from V and 0 bases from J, the junction contained 7 bases not matched to a gene. CDR3 length: 14 amino acids. CDR1 is ENHRY, CDR2 SYGVKD, per germline. CDR3 sequence reads: CAAKQRGSTDTQYF. The CDR3 bases are TGTGCCGCCAAACAGCGGGGGAGCACAGATACGCAGTATTTT.

The chain recombines TRBV5-4 with TRBJ1-1; 9 positions agree with TRBD1. Germline loops: CDR1 SGHNT, CDR2 YYREEE (reference sequence). With 0 bases clipped from V and 4 bases from J, the junction kept 13 bases outside the gene matches. This CDR3 has 18 residues. CDR3 DNA: TGTGCCAGCAGCTTGGGCGGACAGGGGTCCAATCGTGGCACTGAAGCTTTCTTT. Amino acids: CASSLGGQGSNRGTEAFF.

The chain uses TRBV30 and TRBJ2-1; 11 bases agree with TRBD2. The V gene's germline CDR1 is GTSNPN and CDR2 SVGIG (reference sequence). The CDR3 is 14 amino acids. Unmatched junction bases numbered 2, after V lost 4 bases and J lost 3 bases. In DNA form, the CDR3 reads TGTGCCTGGATTAGCGGGAGGGGCTACAATGAGCAGTTCTTC. Amino acids: CAWISGRGYNEQFF.

This chain uses TRBV12-5 with TRBJ1-5; the D is unclear. CDR1 is LGHNT, CDR2 FRNRAP, per germline. The CDR3 consists of 17 residues. Trimming cost V 0 bases and J 6 bases, with 18 bases left between them. The CDR3 reads CASGLVYGEESGQPQHF. The CDR3 nucleotides read TGTGCTAGTGGTTTGGTATATGGTGAGGAGTCGGGTCAGCCCCAGCATTTT.

Remarks on this clone: A read error may produce the germline difference seen at one junction end. The genes are TRBV30 and TRBJ2-7; TRBD2 matches at 11 bases. The CDR3 extends over 13 amino acids. Germline CDR1 is GTSNPN and CDR2 is SVGIG (reference sequence). The CDR3 DNA sequence: TGTGCCTGGAGTGTACCCGCTAGCGGGAGGATCTGCTTC. It encodes CAWSVPASGRICF.

The chain combines TRBV11-2 with TRBJ1-1; D is possibly TRBD1 (5 bases). The CDR3 runs to 12 residues. Germline V lookup: CDR1 SGHAT, CDR2 FQNNGV. Trimming left V 4 bases short and J 5 bases short, with 8 bases between. The CDR3 sequence is CASSSQGTEAFF. As DNA, the CDR3 is TGTGCCAGCAGCTCTCAGGGTACTGAAGCTTTCTTT.

The chain has TRBV5-6 and TRBJ2-2; D is uncertain. This CDR3 has 13 amino acids. Germline V CDR1 and CDR2: SGHDT, YYEEEE. The V gene lost 2 bases and the J gene lost 6 bases, with 8 bases spanning the gap. CDR3 protein: CASSFMGSGELFF. The CDR3 bases are TGTGCCAGCAGCTTTATGGGCTCCGGGGAGCTGTTTTTT.

This chain joins TRBV5-1 and TRBJ2-6; D uncertain. The ends were cut back, 5 bases at V and 4 bases at J, with 7 bases in the middle. The CDR3 sequence is 13 residues long. Germline CDR1 and CDR2: SGHRS and YFSETQ. The CDR3 here is CASRYTGANVLTF. The CDR3 bases are TGCGCCAGCAGGTACACGGGGGCCAACGTCCTGACTTTC. Full variable domain (outside the CDR3, taken from reference TRBV5-1 and TRBJ2-6): KAGVTQTPRYLIKTRGQQVTLSCSPISGHRSVSWYQQTPGQGLQFLFEYFSETQRNKGNFPGRFSGRQFSNSRSEMNVSTLELGDSALYLCASRYTGANVLTFGAGSRLTVL.

The V call is TRBV28, the J call TRBJ1-5; no clear D gene. This CDR3 spans 16 amino acids. Germline CDR1 reads MDHEN; CDR2 reads SYDVKM. V lost 7 bases, J lost 9 bases, and 25 bases lay in between. The CDR3 spells CASNPTRSFNLRPQHF. CDR3 DNA: TGTGCCAGCAACCCAACCCGGTCTTTCAACCTCCGGCCCCAGCATTTT.

V and J are TRBV9 and TRBJ2-1, with 8 bases matching TRBD1. The CDR3 has 19 amino acids. From germline, CDR1 is SGDLS and CDR2 YYNGEE. V was clipped by 3 bases and J by 4 bases; unmatched bases: 18. CDR3 DNA sequence: TGTGCCAGCAGCGCCGGACAGGGATTTTCGCTAGCCGAATACAATGAGCAGTTCTTC. Amino acid sequence: CASSAGQGFSLAEYNEQFF.

The V and J genes are TRBV5-4 and TRBJ1-1; no definite D call. Trimming pared 4 bases from V and 1 base from J, leaving 14 bases between. Germline assignment: CDR1 SGHNT and CDR2 YYREEE (reference sequence). CDR3 length equals 15 residues. The CDR3 sequence is CASSLQAFGNTEAFF. The DNA of the CDR3 is TGTGCCAGCAGCCTGCAGGCTTTTGGGAACACTGAAGCTTTCTTT.

This clone has just one count. This chain connects TRBV18 to TRBJ1-3, with a possible D match to TRBD1 (6 bases). From germline, CDR1 is KGHSH and CDR2 LQKENI. V was pared by 1 base and J by 2 bases, with 9 bases between. The CDR3 totals 15 residues. The CDR3 DNA sequence: TGTGCCAGCTCACCACGTAGACAGGCTGGAAACACCATATATTTT. This encodes CASSPRRQAGNTIYF.

V gene TRBV28 combines with J gene TRBJ2-2; D gene unclear. Germline V gene sequence: CDR1 MDHEN, CDR2 SYDVKM. This CDR3 is 13 amino acids long. The V end was cut by 2 bases, the J end by 6 bases, with 7 bases between. The CDR3 sequence: CASSLPRPGELFF. The CDR3 DNA sequence: TGTGCCAGCAGTTTACCCAGGCCCGGGGAGCTGTTTTTT.

The chain joins TRBV28 to TRBJ1-2, with a tentative D call TRBD1 (5 bases). Trimming removed 2 bases at V and 4 bases at J, with 11 bases between. The CDR3 covers 14 residues. Germline CDR1 MDHEN, CDR2 SYDVKM. CDR3 protein: CASSLVAGRYGYTF. CDR3 coding DNA: TGTGCCAGCAGTTTAGTGGCAGGGCGCTATGGCTACACCTTC.

J is TRBJ2-7 and V is TRBV5-1, with D perhaps TRBD2 (6 bases). The length of the CDR3 is 15 residues. Trimming took off 1 base at V and 4 bases at J, with 15 bases between the two ends. The germline gives CDR1 SGHRS, CDR2 YFSETQ. This chain's CDR3 is CASSLNQGLGYEQYF. For the CDR3, the DNA is TGCGCCAGCAGCTTGAATCAGGGACTGGGGTACGAGCAGTACTTC. The variable domain in full, with the rest retrieved from reference TRBV5-1 and TRBJ2-7, is KAGVTQTPRYLIKTRGQQVTLSCSPISGHRSVSWYQQTPGQGLQFLFEYFSETQRNKGNFPGRFSGRQFSNSRSEMNVSTLELGDSALYLCASSLNQGLGYEQYFGPGTRLTVT.

The chain carries TRBV6-1 and TRBJ2-1, with D possibly being TRBD1 (6 bases). V shed 10 bases and J shed 8 bases, with 21 bases lying between them. CDR1 MNHNS and CDR2 SASEGT come from the germline V gene. The CDR3 covers 14 residues. The CDR3 DNA reads as TGTGCCACGCCTATTAACTGGAACAGGGATGAGCAGTTCTTC. Its protein is CATPINWNRDEQFF.

The CDR3 region has the DNA TGCGCCAGCAGCCTCCTCCTAATCGCGGCGGGAGGGAATGAGCAGTTCTTC. It specifies CASSLLLIAAGGNEQFF. The chain recombines TRBV4-1 with TRBJ2-1; the match to TRBD2 covers 9 bases. The germline CDR1 and CDR2 sequences are MGHRA and YSYEKL. With 4 bases clipped from V and 7 bases from J, the junction kept 14 bases outside the gene matches. CDR3 length: 17 residues.

The rearrangement uses TRBV29-1 and TRBJ1-4; D gene unclear. V was cut by 7 bases and J by 4 bases, with 16 bases left in between. Per the germline V gene, CDR1 is SQVTM and CDR2 is ANQGSEA. The CDR3 runs 14 residues. Here the CDR3 reads CSASVGSRNEKLFF. CDR3 in DNA: TGCAGCGCAAGTGTTGGCAGTCGTAATGAAAAACTGTTTTTT.

CDR3: CASSDRVPYEQYF. Written as DNA, the CDR3 is TGTGCCAGCAGTGACAGGGTTCCCTACGAGCAGTACTTC. The chain employs TRBV25-1 and TRBJ2-7; maybe TRBD1 (5 bases). CDR3 size: 13 residues. V shed 3 bases and J shed 2 bases, with 8 bases lying between them. Looked up from germline, CDR1 is MGHDK and CDR2 is SYGVNS.

CDR3 loop: CASSPLAGNTEAFF. In DNA form, the CDR3 reads TGTGCCAGCAGCCCCCTTGCGGGGAACACTGAAGCTTTCTTT. V and J are TRBV7-9 and TRBJ1-1; no reliable D call. The CDR3 spans 14 residues. V shed 5 bases and J shed 1 base, with 11 bases lying between them. Looked up from germline, CDR1 is SEHNR and CDR2 is FQNEAQ (reference sequence).

The V call is TRBV2, the J call TRBJ1-2, with unresolved D. Germline CDR1 reads SNHLY; CDR2 reads FYNNEI. The ends were cut back, 1 base at V and 8 bases at J, with 11 bases in the middle. CDR3 size: 13 residues. Here the CDR3 DNA reads TGTGCCAGCAGTGAAGGGGGAGTTGGGGGCTACACCTTC. Protein product: CASSEGGVGGYTF.

This sequence joins TRBV5-6 and TRBJ2-3, with D uncertain. The CDR3 runs to 14 residues. CDR1 is SGHDT, CDR2 YYEEEE, per germline. With 2 bases removed from V and 0 bases from J, the gap between germline ends came to 7 bases. CDR3 nucleotides: TGTGCCAGCAGCTTTTGGGCTAGCACAGATACGCAGTATTTT. Translated: CASSFWASTDTQYF.

This clone was detected only a few times. The chain recombines TRBV19 with TRBJ2-7, with 9 bases lining up with TRBD1. Germline CDR1 LNHDA, CDR2 SQIVND (reference sequence). The CDR3 sequence is 14 residues long. The V segment lost 5 bases and the J segment 8 bases; nucleotides outside the gene matches: 10. The DNA for the CDR3 is TGTGCCAGTAGTCCCGGGGACAGGGTGGAGCAGCAGTACTTC. Translation: CASSPGDRVEQQYF.

This sequence joins TRBV4-1 and TRBJ1-1, with 7 bases that match TRBD1. V shed 4 bases and J 5 bases; nucleotides not matched to a gene: 10. The CDR3 has 15 residues. CDR1 is MGHRA and CDR2 is YSYEKL in the germline V gene. Here the CDR3 reads CASSLGQEAGTEAFF. DNA of the CDR3: TGCGCCAGCAGCCTAGGACAGGAGGCGGGGACTGAAGCTTTCTTT.

The CDR3 nucleotides read TGTGCCAGCAGCTTGGAACCAGTGAACACTGAAGCTTTCTTT. This sequence encodes CASSLEPVNTEAFF. This rearrangement joins TRBV5-8 to TRBJ1-1; D unresolved. The CDR3 spans 14 residues. Germline-derived CDR1 and CDR2 are SGHTS and YDEGEE. The V end was cut by 0 bases, the J end by 0 bases, with 6 bases between. Drawing the rest from reference TRBV5-8 and TRBJ1-1, the complete variable domain is EAGVTQSPTHLIKTRGQQATLRCSPISGHTSVYWYQQALGLGLQFLLWYDEGEERNRGNFPPRFSGRQFPNYSSELNVNALELEDSALYLCASSLEPVNTEAFFGQGTRLTVV.

V and J are TRBV6-1 and TRBJ1-2; weak D call: TRBD1 (5 bases). Per germline, CDR1 MNHNS and CDR2 SASEGT. The CDR3 totals 16 residues. The germline V and J ends were trimmed by 2 bases and 4 bases, with 17 bases remaining between them. The CDR3 DNA is TGTGCCAGCAGTGAATCATTTTGGGGGGTCGGCTATGGCTACACCTTC. This encodes CASSESFWGVGYGYTF.

In DNA form, the CDR3 reads TGTGCCAGCACCTCCGAGCGGGGCCGGTCCTACGAGCAGTACTTC. Its translation: CASTSERGRSYEQYF. The rearrangement uses TRBV18 and TRBJ2-7; 7 nucleotides align to TRBD2. Germline loops: CDR1 KGHSH, CDR2 LQKENI. The CDR3 runs to 15 residues. V shed 8 bases and J 1 base; nucleotides not matched to a gene: 11.

The rearrangement joins TRBV4-1 to TRBJ2-2, with 9 nucleotides matching TRBD2. The germline V gene encodes CDR1 MGHRA and CDR2 YSYEKL. V was clipped by 0 bases and J by 0 bases; unmatched bases: 2. The CDR3 has 17 amino acids. This CDR3 reads CASSQEGLAANTGELFF. The CDR3 DNA sequence: TGCGCCAGCAGCCAAGAGGGACTAGCAGCGAACACCGGGGAGCTGTTTTTT.

This chain connects TRBV6-5 to TRBJ1-5; the match to TRBD1 covers 7 bases. CDR1 and CDR2 from the germline V gene are MNHEY and SVGAGI. CDR3 length: 14 amino acids. Trimming took 6 bases from V and 2 from J; bases not matched to a gene: 4. CDR3 region: CASRPDRGNQPQHF. CDR3 coding DNA: TGTGCCAGCAGACCCGACAGGGGCAATCAGCCCCAGCATTTT.